This T cell receptor beta chain was identified in a study of shared clonotypes between healthy human individuals. CDR3 length: 16 residues. V shed 1 base and J shed 3 bases, with 13 bases lying between them. Germline V gene lookup returns CDR1 SGHVS and CDR2 FNYEAQ. Some clones are missing from TCRdb's copy, which holds only in-frame ones; the method was immunoSEQ multiplex PCR. The sample has about half a million clones, more than 75% seen once. Sample: PBMCs. The clonotype comes from a middle-aged woman in good health. Some clones in this sample may be carry-over from other donors' samples. The chain couples TRBV7-6 to TRBJ2-4; a possible D gene is TRBD1 (5 bases). In DNA, the CDR3 is TGTGCCAGCAGCTTAGGGGGTCAGGGCGTCAAAAACATTCAGTACTTC. The encoded protein is CASSLGGQGVKNIQYF. The full variable domain, with the rest looked up from reference TRBV7-6 and TRBJ2-4, is GAGVSQSPRYKVTKRGQDVALRCDPISGHVSLYWYRQALGQGPEFLTYFNYEAQQDKSGLPNDRFSAERPEGSISTLTIQRTEQRDSAMYRCASSLGGQGVKNIQYFGAGTRLSVL.